The sequence of this TCR beta chain was determined in a study of T cells after yellow fever vaccination. This clonotype has only a few counts. The antigen remains undetermined. Findings and caveats of the study: Most clones from primary vaccination resurfaced after the booster (approximately 97% CD4, 70% to 90% CD8).

With V trimmed by 5 bases and J by 3 bases, 11 bases remained unmatched. The CDR3 covers 16 residues. Germline V CDR1 and CDR2: SGHAT, FQNNGV. 5'RACE template switching generated TCR cDNA, adding a universal primer site and UMIs. One entry per CDR3 protein results from TCRdb running MiXCR on the 5' RACE reads. The profile shows a few hundred thousand distinct CDR3 sequences, 5.2% of them singletons. The TCR comes from a man in his late teens or twenties who received the YFV17D yellow fever vaccine. The rearrangement uses TRBV11-2 and TRBJ2-7, with 9 bases fitting TRBD1. The specimen was CD4+ T cells sorted from PBMCs, collected on the day of the yellow fever booster vaccination. CDR3 nucleotide sequence: TGTGCCAGCAGCCCCGGGACAGGGATTGCTGTCTACGAGCAGTACGTC. Its protein is CASSPGTGIAVYEQYV.